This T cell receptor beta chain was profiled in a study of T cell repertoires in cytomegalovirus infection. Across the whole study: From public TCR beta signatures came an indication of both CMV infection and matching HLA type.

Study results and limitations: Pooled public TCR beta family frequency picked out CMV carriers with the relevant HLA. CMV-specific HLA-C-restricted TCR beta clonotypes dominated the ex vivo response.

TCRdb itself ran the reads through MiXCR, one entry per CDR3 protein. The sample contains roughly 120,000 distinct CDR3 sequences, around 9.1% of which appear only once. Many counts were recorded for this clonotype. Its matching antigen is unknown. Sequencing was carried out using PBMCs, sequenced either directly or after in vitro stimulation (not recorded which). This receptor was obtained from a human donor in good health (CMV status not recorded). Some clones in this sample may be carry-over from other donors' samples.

DNA of the CDR3: TGTGCCAGTAGCACCCCTCTGGGGGCGGTCACAGATACGCAGTATTTT. Translation gives CASSTPLGAVTDTQYF. V is TRBV19 and J is TRBJ2-3; TRBD1 might be the D (6 bases). V was trimmed by 6 bases and J by 2 bases, leaving 18 bases between them. The CDR3 is made up of 16 amino acids. Germline loops: CDR1 LNHDA, CDR2 SQIVND (reference sequence).